This T cell receptor (beta chain) is from a study of cytomegalovirus exposure and HLA in healthy donors. The study's findings and limits: Altogether, 164 TCR beta chains were recorded as cytomegalovirus-associated. The authors assumed roughly uniform sequencing depth across donors for presence/absence analyses.

The PCR had 60 Vbeta and 13 Jbeta primers. Sequencing used immunoSEQ multiplex PCR; TCRdb keeps in-frame clones, though not all of them. The sample has 150,000 to 200,000 clones; 60% to 85% are singletons. For this clone: The target antigen is unknown.

CDR3 length: 15 amino acids. Germline V lookup: CDR1 SGHAT, CDR2 FQNNGV. V gave up 6 bases and J gave up 2 bases, with 17 bases separating them. Input material: PBMCs. This TCR came from a male donor in good health and CMV-seropositive. This chain connects TRBV11-2 to TRBJ2-7; a possible D gene is TRBD1 (6 bases). The CDR3 DNA reads as TGTGCCAGCAGGGCCTATACAGGGCCCCCCTACGAGCAGTACTTC. The encoded protein is CASRAYTGPPYEQYF.